The 16 T cell receptor beta chains given below trace back to one sample, sequenced in a study of T cells in Graves' hyperthyroidism and ophthalmopathy. Researchers took RNA transcripts and amplified the TCR beta CDR3 regions from them. The primer set for the first-round RT-PCR of the TCR CDR3 was HTBI. TCRdb independently ran MiXCR on the multiplex PCR reads; one entry per CDR3 protein. The sample includes hundreds of thousands of distinct CDR3 sequences, about 15% of them seen just once. Input material: blood. These receptors originate from a woman in her forties with Graves' ophthalmopathy.

The gene calls are TRBV18 and TRBJ1-1; D perhaps matches TRBD1 (5 bases). The CDR3 length is 15 residues. The V and J ends lost 5 bases and 0 bases respectively, with 13 bases between them. Germline-derived CDR1 and CDR2 are KGHSH and LQKENI. The DNA for the CDR3 is TGTGCCAGCTCAGGACGGGGGGACGTGAACACTGAAGCTTTCTTT. It yields the protein CASSGRGDVNTEAFF. The full variable domain, in which reference TRBV18 and TRBJ1-1 provide the parts outside the CDR3, is NAGVMQNPRHLVRRRGQEARLRCSPMKGHSHVYWYRQLPEEGLKFMVYLQKENIIDESGMPKERFSAEFPKEGPSILRIQQVVRGDSAAYFCASSGRGDVNTEAFFGQGTRLTVV.

This clonotype was picked up many times. The chain recombines TRBV6-5 with TRBJ1-1; D is ambiguous. CDR3 length: 12 amino acids. Per the germline V gene, CDR1 is MNHEY and CDR2 is SVGAGI. V was clipped by 6 bases and J by 0 bases, with 5 bases between them. As DNA, the CDR3 is TGTGCCAGCAGAGGAGTGAACACTGAAGCTTTCTTT. Its translation is CASRGVNTEAFF.

This clonotype was counted ten times or more. The chain recombines TRBV7-3 with TRBJ2-2; D is unclear. This CDR3 has 14 residues. V was cut by 2 bases and J by 4 bases, with 8 bases left in between. Germline CDR1 and CDR2: SGHTA and FQGTGA. This CDR3 is CASSLARTTGELFF. The CDR3 nucleotides read TGTGCCAGCAGCTTAGCGCGAACCACCGGGGAGCTGTTTTTT.

To note about this clonotype: Since no conserved phenylalanine or tryptophan closes the CDR3, a read error is the likely cause. The J gene is TRBJ2-2, the V gene TRBV29-1; possible D gene TRBD1, 5 bases. In germline, CDR1 is SQVTM, CDR2 ANQGSEA. This CDR3 has 14 residues. Trimming pared 1 base from V and 6 bases from J, leaving 12 bases between. CDR3: CSVEAVGVAGELFS. CDR3 nucleotides: TGCAGCGTTGAAGCCGTAGGGGTAGCCGGGGAGCTGTTTTCT.

This clonotype has only a few counts. CDR3 sequence reads: CAWSPRRNTIYF. The CDR3 bases are TGTGCCTGGAGTCCCCGCAGAAACACCATATATTTT. This sequence joins TRBV30 and TRBJ1-3; D gene unclear. The CDR3 is made up of 12 amino acids. The V and J ends lost 2 bases and 5 bases respectively, with 7 bases between them. In germline, CDR1 is GTSNPN, CDR2 SVGIG (reference sequence). Variable domain in full (rest from reference TRBV30 and TRBJ1-3): SQTIHQWPATLVQPVGSPLSLECTVEGTSNPNLYWYRQAAGRGLQLLFYSVGIGQISSEVPQNLSASRPQDRQFILSSKKLLLSDSGFYLCAWSPRRNTIYFGEGSWLTVV.

This clonotype was picked up many times. The CDR3 reads CASSARQGFNTGELFF. CDR3 coding DNA: TGTGCCAGCAGCGCCCGACAGGGATTCAACACCGGGGAGCTGTTTTTT. The chain has TRBV7-8 and TRBJ2-2; TRBD1 aligns across 7 bases. This CDR3 region has 16 residues. Germline-derived CDR1 and CDR2 are SGHVS and FQNEAQ. Trimming removed 5 bases from V and 2 bases from J; junction bases left unmatched: 8.

In its sample, this clonotype was seen a few times. The rearrangement links TRBV4-2 to TRBJ2-7; D unresolved. The CDR3 has 14 amino acids. The V gene lost 0 bases and the J gene lost 3 bases, with 9 bases spanning the gap. The germline V gene has CDR1 LGHNA and CDR2 YNFKEQ. CDR3 coding DNA: TGTGCCAGCAGCCAAGAACAACAGAGCTACGAGCAGTACTTC. It yields the protein CASSQEQQSYEQYF.

The genes are TRBV7-8 and TRBJ2-5, with D maybe TRBD2 (5 bases). CDR1 is SGHVS and CDR2 is FQNEAQ in the germline V gene. Trimming removed 5 bases at V and 3 bases at J, with 16 bases between. This CDR3 spans 15 amino acids. The CDR3 sequence is CASSPAFLGEETQYF. As DNA, the CDR3 is TGTGCCAGCAGCCCCGCTTTTTTGGGAGAAGAGACCCAGTACTTC.

The chain recombines TRBV29-1 with TRBJ1-1; maybe TRBD1 (6 bases). The CDR3 runs 13 residues. The V end lost 7 bases, the J end lost 1 base, and 13 bases lay between the germline ends. Germline loops: CDR1 SQVTM, CDR2 ANQGSEA. CDR3 DNA sequence: TGCAGCGCCGCAGGGGCGAAGAACACTGAAGCTTTCTTT. Amino acid sequence: CSAAGAKNTEAFF. Variable domain in full (rest from reference TRBV29-1 and TRBJ1-1): SAVISQKPSRDICQRGTSLTIQCQVDSQVTMMFWYRQQPGQSLTLIATANQGSEATYESGFVIDKFPISRPNLTFSTLTVSNMSPEDSSIYLCSAAGAKNTEAFFGQGTRLTVV.

This rearrangement joins TRBV12-3 or TRBV12-4 to TRBJ2-5, with no clear D. There are 13 residues in the CDR3. V was shortened by 5 bases and J by 5 bases, with 12 bases between the two germline ends. CDR3 coding DNA: TGTGCCAGCAGTCCCGGGCCTTACGAGACCCAGTACTTC. Translation gives CASSPGPYETQYF.

V gene TRBV20-1 combines with J gene TRBJ2-7; TRBD2 matches at 12 bases. V shed 0 bases and J 7 bases; nucleotides not matched to a gene: 16. CDR1 is DFQATT and CDR2 is SNEGSKA in the germline V gene (reference sequence). The CDR3 spans 18 residues. CDR3 in DNA: TGCAGTGCTAGAGATCGTCCTAGCGGGAGGGCCGTTGGGGGGGAGCAGTACTTC. Translation: CSARDRPSGRAVGGEQYF.

This clonotype came up many times. The genes are TRBV18 and TRBJ2-5; D is unclear. Germline CDR1 is KGHSH and CDR2 is LQKENI. The CDR3 has 11 residues. V dropped 8 bases and J dropped 2 bases, with 6 bases sitting between them. CDR3 nucleotides: TGTGCCAGCAGCCAACAAGAGACCCAGTACTTC. This encodes CASSQQETQYF.

This clonotype was seen ten or more times. This chain uses TRBV28 with TRBJ2-7; D is undetermined. The CDR3 contains 13 residues. The germline V and J ends were trimmed by 6 bases and 6 bases, with 15 bases remaining between them. The germline V gene encodes CDR1 MDHEN and CDR2 SYDVKM. CDR3 in DNA: TGTGCCAGCAGCATCACAGTAGGCTCCGAGCAGTACTTC. It codes for CASSITVGSEQYF. The entire variable domain, with the rest obtained from reference TRBV28 and TRBJ2-7, is as follows: DVKVTQSSRYLVKRTGEKVFLECVQDMDHENMFWYRQDPGLGLRLIYFSYDVKMKEKGDIPEGYSVSREKKERFSLILESASTNQTSMYLCASSITVGSEQYFGPGTRLTVT.

This clonotype came up a few times. The J gene is TRBJ1-3, the V gene TRBV3-1; D is uncertain. Germline V gene data show CDR1 as LGHDT and CDR2 as YNNKEL (reference sequence). This CDR3 contains 15 residues. Trimming stripped 1 base from V and 0 bases from J, with 7 bases between. CDR3 DNA sequence: TGTGCCAGCAGCCAAGGGTACTACTCTGGAAACACCATATATTTT. It yields the protein CASSQGYYSGNTIYF.

The table lists this clonotype with many counts. The junction and the germline gene differ at one end; a read error may be behind it. This chain uses TRBV28 with TRBJ2-7; 14 nucleotides align to TRBD2. CDR1 and CDR2 (germline): MDHEN, SYDVKM. The CDR3 length is 15 residues. CDR3: CASSQGGTSGSQSGF. CDR3 nucleotides: TGTGCCAGCAGTCAGGGTGGGACTAGCGGGAGTCAAAGTGGGTTC.

Ten or more counts support this clonotype. The rearrangement links TRBV5-1 to TRBJ2-5; TRBD2 might be the D (5 bases). CDR3 length equals 15 residues. Germline CDR1 is SGHRS and CDR2 is YFSETQ. The V gene lost 0 bases and the J gene lost 5 bases, with 14 bases spanning the gap. The CDR3 spells CASSLGLAVGETQYF. DNA for the CDR3: TGCGCCAGCAGCTTGGGCCTAGCCGTGGGGGAGACCCAGTACTTC.